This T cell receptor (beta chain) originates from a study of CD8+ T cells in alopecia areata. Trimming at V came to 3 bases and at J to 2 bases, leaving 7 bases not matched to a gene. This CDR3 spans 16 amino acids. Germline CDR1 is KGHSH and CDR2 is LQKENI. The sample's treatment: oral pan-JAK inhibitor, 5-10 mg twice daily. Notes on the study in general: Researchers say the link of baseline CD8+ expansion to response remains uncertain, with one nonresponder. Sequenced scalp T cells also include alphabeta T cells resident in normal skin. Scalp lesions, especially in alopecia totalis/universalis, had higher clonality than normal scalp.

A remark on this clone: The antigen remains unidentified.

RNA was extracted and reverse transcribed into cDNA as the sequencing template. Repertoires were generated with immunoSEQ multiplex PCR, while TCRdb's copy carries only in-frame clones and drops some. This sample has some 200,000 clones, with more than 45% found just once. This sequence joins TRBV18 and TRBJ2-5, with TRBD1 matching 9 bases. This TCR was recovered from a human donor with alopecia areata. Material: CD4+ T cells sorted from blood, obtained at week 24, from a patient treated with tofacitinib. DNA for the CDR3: TGTGCCAGCTCACCCCTCGGGACAGGGAAACAAGAGACCCAGTACTTC. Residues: CASSPLGTGKQETQYF.